Included here is one TCR beta chain sequence, with context. The antigen it binds to is not known. No base quality values were provided; no much bigger clone lies one nucleotide off. This sample is drawn from a study of blood T cell repertoires in COVID-19 (dated by TCRdb to 2020 to 2022). Looking at the study overall: The collaborator samples originated in the United States, Italy and Spain and spanned the acute and convalescent phases of COVID-19. Where HLA class I and class II types were available, the types were taken from metadata supplied by the sample provider, not from assay-based typing. The prospective study material was composed of cDNA or gDNA derived from T cells, B-cell-depleted T cells, or PBMCs. Samples came from the ongoing ImmuneRACE study (first 160 participants) plus 1,254 subjects from 6 global collaborators. The repertoires were released in a freely available public database intended as a resource for research on the immune response to SARS-CoV-2. Sample metadata almost always included a de-identified subject ID, COVID-19 status, age in years and sex. The dataset comprised deeply sampled blood TCRbeta repertoires from subjects exposed to, actively infected with, or recovered from COVID-19. Broader findings and caveats from the paper: The amount of clinical and demographic metadata varied by source and participant and was provided uncurated.

The immunoSEQ Assay, a bias-controlled multiplex PCR, was used to amplify TCRbeta CDR3 regions from genomic DNA. Regarding the original processing steps: The number of nucleated cells in each sample was estimated by amplification of reference gene primers within the assay. To quantify the absolute abundance of each unique TCRbeta CDR3 rearrangement, sequence reads were collapsed and filtered. For each sample, productive Simpson clonality was calculated as the square root of Simpson's diversity index over productive rearrangements. Entries here come from immuneACCESS through TCRdb and include only in-frame sequences with V and J called. Some clones fail to appear in such tables; in the studies checked, an unresolved V gene covers under half of the shortfall, and the cause of the remainder is unknown. V and J calls and clone size are those listed in that table; D and trimming were worked out from the DNA. The sample records about 250,000 clones, about 88% of which are singletons. Around 2.2% of the sample is in the top ten clones.

Ends trimmed: V by 3 bases, J by 4 bases; bases unmatched to a gene: 2. Spanning cysteine to phenylalanine, the CDR3 consists of 13 amino acids. Just the 39-base CDR3 DNA is kept, in frame starting at base 1. From a lookup of the germline V gene (reference sequence), CDR1 and CDR2 are SGHNT and YYREEE. Samples from volunteer blood donors who had recovered from COVID-19 were contributed by a second Seattle source. Collaborating institutions collected whole blood in K2EDTA tubes following their own protocols. For TCRbeta analysis, collaborators shipped samples in one of three forms: frozen whole blood, isolated PBMCs, or DNA extracted from either of those sample types.

Sequenced input: peripheral blood. This sequence was found in a woman between 35 and 50 years old who had recovered from COVID-19. Here the chain combines TRBV5-4 and TRBJ1-1; 8 bases in the middle match TRBD1. The encoded CDR3 is CASSSTGVTEAFF. The nucleotide sequence is TGTGCCAGCAGCTCGACAGGGGTCACTGAAGCTTTCTTT.